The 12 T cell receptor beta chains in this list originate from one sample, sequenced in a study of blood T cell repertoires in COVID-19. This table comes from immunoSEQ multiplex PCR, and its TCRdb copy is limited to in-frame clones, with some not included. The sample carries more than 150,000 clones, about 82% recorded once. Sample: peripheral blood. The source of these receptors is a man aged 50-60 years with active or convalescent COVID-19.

CDR3 protein: CASSLSVGQGASGRNEQFF. CDR3 coding DNA: TGTGCCAGCAGCCTGAGCGTCGGACAGGGGGCTAGCGGGAGAAATGAGCAGTTCTTC. V and J are TRBV9 and TRBJ2-1; TRBD1 is a possible D gene (11 bases). Germline values: CDR1 SGDLS, CDR2 YYNGEE. There are 19 residues in the CDR3. V was cut by 4 bases and J by 7 bases, with 30 bases left in between.

CDR3 nucleotides: TGTGCCAGCAGCGTAAGTTCGCGGGAGTTCTACAATGAGCAGTTCTTC. Translated, it gives CASSVSSREFYNEQFF. The chain combines TRBV9 with TRBJ2-1, with 7 nucleotides matching TRBD2. Germline CDR1 is SGDLS and CDR2 is YYNGEE. CDR3 length: 16 residues. V dropped 1 base and J dropped 3; count of bases not matched to a gene: 7.

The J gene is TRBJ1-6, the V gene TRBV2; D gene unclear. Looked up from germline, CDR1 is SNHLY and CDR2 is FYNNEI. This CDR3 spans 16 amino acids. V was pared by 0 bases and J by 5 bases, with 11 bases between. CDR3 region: CASSEAPSANNSPLHF. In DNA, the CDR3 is TGTGCCAGCAGTGAAGCCCCGTCAGCGAATAATTCACCCCTCCACTTT.

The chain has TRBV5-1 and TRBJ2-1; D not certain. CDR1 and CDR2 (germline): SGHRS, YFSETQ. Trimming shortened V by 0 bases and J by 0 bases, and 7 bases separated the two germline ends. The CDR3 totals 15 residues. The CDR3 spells CASSLAQNSYNEQFF. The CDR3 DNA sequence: TGCGCCAGCAGCTTGGCACAGAACTCCTACAATGAGCAGTTCTTC.

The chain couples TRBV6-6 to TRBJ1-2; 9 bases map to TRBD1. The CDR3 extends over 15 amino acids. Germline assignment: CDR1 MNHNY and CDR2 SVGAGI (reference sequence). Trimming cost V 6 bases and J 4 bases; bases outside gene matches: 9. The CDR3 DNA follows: TGTGCCAGCAGCGTCCGGGACAGGGTGATCTATGGCTACACCTTC. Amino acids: CASSVRDRVIYGYTF.

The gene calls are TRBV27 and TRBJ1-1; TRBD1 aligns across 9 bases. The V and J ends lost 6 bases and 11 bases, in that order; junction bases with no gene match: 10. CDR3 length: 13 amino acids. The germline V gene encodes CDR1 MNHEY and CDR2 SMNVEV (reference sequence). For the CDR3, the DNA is TGTGCCAGCAGCGGTTCGTGGGACAGGGTCGCTTTCTTT. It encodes CASSGSWDRVAFF.

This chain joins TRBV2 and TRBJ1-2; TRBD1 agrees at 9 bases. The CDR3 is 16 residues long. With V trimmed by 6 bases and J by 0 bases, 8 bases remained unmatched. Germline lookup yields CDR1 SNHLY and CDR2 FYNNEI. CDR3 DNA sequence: TGTGCCAGCAGGAGGACAGGGGCTGCAGCTAACTATGGCTACACCTTC. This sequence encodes CASRRTGAAANYGYTF.

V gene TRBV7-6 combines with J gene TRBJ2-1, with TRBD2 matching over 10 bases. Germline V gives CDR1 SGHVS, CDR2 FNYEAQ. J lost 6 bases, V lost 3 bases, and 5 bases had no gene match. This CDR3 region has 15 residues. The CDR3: CASSFSGGSGNEQFF. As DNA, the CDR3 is TGTGCCAGCAGCTTTAGCGGGGGGTCAGGCAATGAGCAGTTCTTC.

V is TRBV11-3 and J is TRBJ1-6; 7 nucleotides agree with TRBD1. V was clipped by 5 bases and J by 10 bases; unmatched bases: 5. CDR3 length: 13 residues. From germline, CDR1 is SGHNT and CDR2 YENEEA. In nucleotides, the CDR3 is TGTGCCAGCAGCCGACAGGGTGGATCACCCCTCCACTTT. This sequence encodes CASSRQGGSPLHF.

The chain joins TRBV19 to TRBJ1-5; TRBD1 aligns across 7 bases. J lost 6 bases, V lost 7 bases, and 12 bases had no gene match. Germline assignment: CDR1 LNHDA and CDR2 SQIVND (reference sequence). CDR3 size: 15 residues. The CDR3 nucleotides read TGTGCCAGTAAGCAGGGGGAGTGGGGTGGTCAGCCCCAGCATTTT. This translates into CASKQGEWGGQPQHF.

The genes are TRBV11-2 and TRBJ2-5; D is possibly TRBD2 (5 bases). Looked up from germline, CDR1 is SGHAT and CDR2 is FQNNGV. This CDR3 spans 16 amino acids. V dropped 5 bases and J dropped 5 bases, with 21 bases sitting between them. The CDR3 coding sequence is TGTGCCAGCAGCGCCCCACAAGAGGAGGCATGGGAGACCCAGTACTTC. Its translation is CASSAPQEEAWETQYF. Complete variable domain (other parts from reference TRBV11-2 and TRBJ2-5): EAGVAQSPRYKIIEKRQSVAFWCNPISGHATLYWYQQILGQGPKLLIQFQNNGVVDDSQLPKDRFSAERLKGVDSTLKIQPAKLEDSAVYLCASSAPQEEAWETQYFGPGTRLLVL.

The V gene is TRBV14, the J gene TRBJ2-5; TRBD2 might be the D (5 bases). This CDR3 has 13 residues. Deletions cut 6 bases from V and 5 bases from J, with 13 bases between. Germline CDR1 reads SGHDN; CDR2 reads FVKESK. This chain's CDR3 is CASRTGIGETQYF. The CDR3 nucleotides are TGTGCCAGCAGGACGGGAATAGGGGAGACCCAGTACTTC.